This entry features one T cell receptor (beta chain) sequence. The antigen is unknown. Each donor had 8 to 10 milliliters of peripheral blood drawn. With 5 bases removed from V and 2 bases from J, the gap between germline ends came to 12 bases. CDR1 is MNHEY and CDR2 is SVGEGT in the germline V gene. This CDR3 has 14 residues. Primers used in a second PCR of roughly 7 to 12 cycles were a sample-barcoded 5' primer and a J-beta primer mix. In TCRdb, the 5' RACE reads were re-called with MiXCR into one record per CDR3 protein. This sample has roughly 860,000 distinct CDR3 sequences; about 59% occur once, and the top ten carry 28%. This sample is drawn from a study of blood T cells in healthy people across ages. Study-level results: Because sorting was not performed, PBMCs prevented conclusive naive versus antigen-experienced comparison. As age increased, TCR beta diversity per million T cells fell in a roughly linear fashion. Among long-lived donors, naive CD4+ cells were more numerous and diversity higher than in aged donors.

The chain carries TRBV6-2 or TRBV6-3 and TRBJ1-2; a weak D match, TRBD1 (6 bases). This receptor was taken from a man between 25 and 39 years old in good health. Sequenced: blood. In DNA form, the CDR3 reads TGTGCCAGCAGTGGGGAACAGGGAAACTATGGCTACACCTTC. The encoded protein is CASSGEQGNYGYTF.